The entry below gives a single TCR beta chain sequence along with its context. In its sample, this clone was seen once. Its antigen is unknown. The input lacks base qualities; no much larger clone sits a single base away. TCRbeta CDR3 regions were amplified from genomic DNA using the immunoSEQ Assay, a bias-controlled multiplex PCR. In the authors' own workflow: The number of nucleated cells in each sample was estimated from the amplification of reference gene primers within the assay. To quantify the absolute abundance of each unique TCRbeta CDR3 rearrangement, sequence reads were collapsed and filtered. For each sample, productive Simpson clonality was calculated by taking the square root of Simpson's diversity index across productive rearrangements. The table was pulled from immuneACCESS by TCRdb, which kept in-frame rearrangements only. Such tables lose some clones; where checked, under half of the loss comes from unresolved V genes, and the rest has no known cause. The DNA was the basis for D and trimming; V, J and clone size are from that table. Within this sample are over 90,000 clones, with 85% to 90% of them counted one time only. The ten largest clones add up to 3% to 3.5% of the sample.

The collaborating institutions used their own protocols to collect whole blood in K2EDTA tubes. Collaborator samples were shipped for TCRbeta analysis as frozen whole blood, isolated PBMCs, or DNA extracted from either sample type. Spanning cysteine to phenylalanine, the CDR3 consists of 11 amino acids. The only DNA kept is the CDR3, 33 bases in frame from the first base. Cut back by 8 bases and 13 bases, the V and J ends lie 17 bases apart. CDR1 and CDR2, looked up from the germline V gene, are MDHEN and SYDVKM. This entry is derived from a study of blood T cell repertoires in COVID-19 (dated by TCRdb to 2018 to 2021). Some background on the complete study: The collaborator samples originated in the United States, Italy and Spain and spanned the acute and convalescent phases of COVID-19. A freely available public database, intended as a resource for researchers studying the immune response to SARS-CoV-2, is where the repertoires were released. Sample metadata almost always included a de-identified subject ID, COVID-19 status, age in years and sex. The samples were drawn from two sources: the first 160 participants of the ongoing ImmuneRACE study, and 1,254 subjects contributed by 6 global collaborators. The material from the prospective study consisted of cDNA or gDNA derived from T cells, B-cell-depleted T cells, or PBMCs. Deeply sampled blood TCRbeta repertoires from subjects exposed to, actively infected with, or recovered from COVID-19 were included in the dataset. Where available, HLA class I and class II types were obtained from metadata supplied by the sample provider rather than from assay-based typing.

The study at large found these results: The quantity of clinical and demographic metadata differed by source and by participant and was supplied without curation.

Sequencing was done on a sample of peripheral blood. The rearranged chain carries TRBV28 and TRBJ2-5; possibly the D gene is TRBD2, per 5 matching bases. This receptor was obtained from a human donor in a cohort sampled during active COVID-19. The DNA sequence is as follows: TGTGCCAGCGGCGGGCAGAATACACGGTACTTC. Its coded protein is CASGGQNTRYF.